A selection of T cell receptor beta chains follows, all from one sample in a study of blood T cell repertoires in COVID-19. Measured with immunoSEQ multiplex PCR; TCRdb has only the in-frame clones, and not every one. The sample lists some 36,000 clones; 90% were seen once. The sequencing sample was made of peripheral blood. The receptors stem from a man aged 60 to 69 with active or convalescent COVID-19. The conserved cysteine and the conserved F or W are not part of the CDR3 here. Fields, in order: CDR3 length, J gene, V gene, CDR3 protein.

CDR3 length: 10
J gene: TRBJ2-1
V gene: TRBV2
CDR3 protein: ASGPGYSEQF

CDR3 length: 11
J gene: TRBJ2-7
V gene: TRBV18
CDR3 protein: ASSLMPGNEQY

CDR3 length: 15
J gene: TRBJ1-5
V gene: TRBV7-2
CDR3 protein: ASSLAFRATSNQPQH

CDR3 length: 13
J gene: TRBJ1-2
V gene: TRBV6-5
CDR3 protein: ASRAEYTINYGYT

CDR3 length: 11
J gene: TRBJ1-1
V gene: TRBV7-9
CDR3 protein: ASSWDRNTEAF

CDR3 length: 13
J gene: TRBJ1-2
V gene: TRBV25-1
CDR3 protein: ASSGGDRRVEGYT

CDR3 length: 14
J gene: TRBJ2-2
V gene: TRBV4-3
CDR3 protein: ASSRTSGVNTGELF

CDR3 length: 12
J gene: TRBJ1-6
V gene: TRBV2
CDR3 protein: ASRDRVKRSPLH

CDR3 length: 11
J gene: TRBJ2-2
V gene: TRBV6-2/TRBV6-3
CDR3 protein: ASSPRSTGELF

CDR3 length: 12
J gene: TRBJ1-6
V gene: TRBV2
CDR3 protein: ASIPSSYNSPLH

CDR3 length: 10
J gene: TRBJ2-5
V gene: TRBV7-9
CDR3 protein: ASSLGVGTAY

CDR3 length: 13
J gene: TRBJ2-6
V gene: TRBV9
CDR3 protein: ASSPTGNGANVLT

CDR3 length: 14
J gene: TRBJ2-1
V gene: TRBV3-1/TRBV3-2
CDR3 protein: ASSQGRGKTYNEQF

CDR3 length: 13
J gene: TRBJ2-7
V gene: TRBV18
CDR3 protein: ASSPGLAVSYEQY

CDR3 length: 13
J gene: TRBJ1-2
V gene: TRBV7-9
CDR3 protein: ASSFYTDRDPGYT

CDR3 length: 13
J gene: TRBJ1-2
V gene: TRBV28
CDR3 protein: AILPGGAAGYGYT

CDR3 length: 11
J gene: TRBJ1-5
V gene: TRBV30
CDR3 protein: AWRGDSNQPQH

CDR3 length: 12
J gene: TRBJ2-5
V gene: TRBV7-3
CDR3 protein: ASRPSRSEETQY

CDR3 length: 16
J gene: TRBJ2-1
V gene: TRBV7-2
CDR3 protein: ASSLLPLAGVGYNEQF

CDR3 length: 16
J gene: TRBJ1-3
V gene: TRBV7-8
CDR3 protein: ASSLGGTGGAGGNTIY

CDR3 length: 13
J gene: TRBJ2-7
V gene: TRBV5-1
CDR3 protein: ASSLRQGETYEQY

CDR3 length: 13
J gene: TRBJ1-3
V gene: TRBV27
CDR3 protein: ASSPTLGTGYTIY

CDR3 length: 12
J gene: TRBJ1-5
V gene: TRBV18
CDR3 protein: ASSSTQGNQPQH

CDR3 length: 14
J gene: TRBJ1-5
V gene: TRBV6-4
CDR3 protein: ASSDSRTPTPQPQH

CDR3 length: 14
J gene: TRBJ2-3
V gene: TRBV5-1
CDR3 protein: ASSLLAGEGGDTQY

CDR3 length: 13
J gene: TRBJ1-2
V gene: TRBV11-2
CDR3 protein: ASSFSLQGASGYT

CDR3 length: 10
J gene: TRBJ2-1
V gene: TRBV5-1
CDR3 protein: ASSLGGDEQF

CDR3 length: 14
J gene: TRBJ2-7
V gene: TRBV20-1
CDR3 protein: SASNQIQGAGYEQY

CDR3 length: 13
J gene: TRBJ2-7
V gene: TRBV2
CDR3 protein: ASRADGAGSGEQY

CDR3 length: 12
J gene: TRBJ1-1
V gene: TRBV19
CDR3 protein: ASNRPGREAEAF

CDR3 length: 14
J gene: TRBJ2-1
V gene: TRBV24-1
CDR3 protein: ATSDFSRARNNEQF

CDR3 length: 11
J gene: TRBJ2-7
V gene: TRBV7-9
CDR3 protein: ASSYPSSYEQY

CDR3 length: 12
J gene: TRBJ2-7
V gene: TRBV3-1/TRBV3-2
CDR3 protein: ASSRDWSSYEQY

CDR3 length: 11
J gene: TRBJ1-3
V gene: TRBV6-5
CDR3 protein: ASRRQSGNTIY

CDR3 length: 9
J gene: TRBJ2-3
V gene: TRBV12-3/TRBV12-4
CDR3 protein: ASPSTDTQY

CDR3 length: 13
J gene: TRBJ1-2
V gene: TRBV2
CDR3 protein: ASRAGTGYLNGYT

CDR3 length: 14
J gene: TRBJ2-2
V gene: TRBV5-8
CDR3 protein: ASSKVTSANTGELF

CDR3 length: 15
J gene: TRBJ2-2
V gene: TRBV11-2
CDR3 protein: ASSPAGTRKRGGELF

CDR3 length: 14
J gene: TRBJ2-7
V gene: TRBV5-8
CDR3 protein: ASSYLAGGRTYEQY

CDR3 length: 10
J gene: TRBJ2-3
V gene: TRBV7-9
CDR3 protein: AGDWSTDTQY

CDR3 length: 14
J gene: TRBJ1-5
V gene: TRBV5-1
CDR3 protein: ASSAGQGPDNQPQH

CDR3 length: 14
J gene: TRBJ2-7
V gene: TRBV7-9
CDR3 protein: ASSLASGTGGNEQY

CDR3 length: 15
J gene: TRBJ1-5
V gene: TRBV15
CDR3 protein: ATSSLLDLTGGQPQH

CDR3 length: 11
J gene: TRBJ2-5
V gene: TRBV7-9
CDR3 protein: ASSLTGIETQY

CDR3 length: 15
J gene: TRBJ2-6
V gene: TRBV19
CDR3 protein: ASSRTGGRSGANVLT

CDR3 length: 13
J gene: TRBJ2-3
V gene: TRBV7-2
CDR3 protein: ASSLAGGTTDTQY

CDR3 length: 12
J gene: TRBJ2-5
V gene: TRBV9
CDR3 protein: ASSVAGGSETQY

CDR3 length: 14
J gene: TRBJ2-1
V gene: TRBV6-1
CDR3 protein: ASSEGLAGGLSEQF

CDR3 length: 11
J gene: TRBJ1-2
V gene: TRBV19
CDR3 protein: ASSPRDRRGYT

CDR3 length: 14
J gene: TRBJ2-1
V gene: TRBV25-1
CDR3 protein: ASSVENGGAWNEQF

CDR3 length: 11
J gene: TRBJ1-2
V gene: TRBV27
CDR3 protein: ASRLRQDYGYT

CDR3 length: 14
J gene: TRBJ2-3
V gene: TRBV9
CDR3 protein: ASSVRASGITDTQY

CDR3 length: 13
J gene: TRBJ1-6
V gene: TRBV28
CDR3 protein: ASNKAQGANSPLH

CDR3 length: 13
J gene: TRBJ2-3
V gene: TRBV5-5
CDR3 protein: ASSSGEPSTDTQY

CDR3 length: 13
J gene: TRBJ2-7
V gene: TRBV3-1/TRBV3-2
CDR3 protein: ASSPWTSGLYEQY